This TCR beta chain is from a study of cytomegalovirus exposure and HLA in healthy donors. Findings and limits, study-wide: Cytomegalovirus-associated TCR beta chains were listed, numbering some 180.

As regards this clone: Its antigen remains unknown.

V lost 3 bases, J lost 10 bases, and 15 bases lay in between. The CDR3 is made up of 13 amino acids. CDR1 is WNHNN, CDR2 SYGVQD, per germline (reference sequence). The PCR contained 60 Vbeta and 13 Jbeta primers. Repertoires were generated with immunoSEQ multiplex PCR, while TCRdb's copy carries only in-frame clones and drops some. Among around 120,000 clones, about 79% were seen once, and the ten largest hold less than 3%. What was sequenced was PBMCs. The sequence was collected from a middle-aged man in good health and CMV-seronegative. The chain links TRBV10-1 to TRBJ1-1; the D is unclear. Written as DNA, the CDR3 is TGCGCCAGCAGTGAATCGGGAAAAGGATTAGCTTTCTTT. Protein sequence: CASSESGKGLAFF.